The next 11 T cell receptor beta chains were all read from a single sample in a study of CD8 T cells in ankylosing spondylitis. TCRdb processed the 5' RACE reads anew with MiXCR; each CDR3 protein has one entry. The table records 150,000 to 200,000 distinct CDR3 sequences, around 13% of them present only once. Sequencing input: blood, either unsorted or a sorted T cell fraction (not recorded which). These receptors all come from a female donor with ankylosing spondylitis or in good health (not recorded which).

In its sample, this clonotype was seen many times. The chain joins TRBV6-4 to TRBJ2-2, with TRBD2 matching over 7 bases. Trimming took 7 bases from V and 3 from J; bases not matched to a gene: 5. The CDR3 totals 14 residues. Germline V lookup: CDR1 MRHNA, CDR2 SNTAGT. CDR3 DNA sequence: TGTGCCAGCACCCCCACTAGCGACACCGGGGAGCTGTTTTTT. Residues: CASTPTSDTGELFF.

The V and J genes are TRBV29-1 and TRBJ2-2, with 16 bases lining up with TRBD2. The CDR3 covers 17 residues. Looked up from germline, CDR1 is SQVTM and CDR2 is ANQGSEA. J was trimmed by 3 bases and V by 6 bases; bases with no gene match: 7. CDR3 sequence reads: CSVPGGLAGGYTGELFF. As DNA, the CDR3 is TGCAGCGTCCCGGGGGGACTAGCGGGAGGGTACACCGGGGAGCTGTTTTTT.

There are a few counts of this clonotype. The genes are TRBV11-2 and TRBJ2-7; 10 bases align to TRBD2. The ends lost 1 base at V and 3 bases at J; junction bases unmatched: 6. Germline values: CDR1 SGHAT, CDR2 FQNNGV. The CDR3 is made up of 16 amino acids. The CDR3 sequence: CASSLVGSGRYYEQYF. CDR3 sequence (DNA): TGTGCCAGCAGCTTAGTAGGTAGCGGGAGGTACTACGAGCAGTACTTC.

V and J are TRBV4-3 and TRBJ2-3; TRBD1 might be the D (6 bases). The CDR3 contains 15 residues. Germline V CDR1 and CDR2: LGHNA, YSLEER. V gave up 2 bases and J gave up 5 bases, with 14 bases separating them. The DNA for the CDR3 is TGCGCCAGCAGCCAACCGGGACACGGCAAAGATACGCAGTATTTT. Its protein is CASSQPGHGKDTQYF.

This clonotype was seen a handful of times. V is TRBV6-4 and J is TRBJ2-1; 12 bases agree with TRBD1. V dropped 3 bases and J dropped 10; count of bases not matched to a gene: 10. The CDR3 contains 16 residues. Per germline, CDR1 MRHNA and CDR2 SNTAGT. CDR3 region: CASSEESGQGAKEQFF. In DNA form, the CDR3 reads TGTGCCAGCAGTGAGGAGTCGGGACAGGGGGCAAAAGAGCAGTTCTTC.

On this clonotype: A single base separates this from a much larger clone, so it may be a read error. J is TRBJ1-4 and V is TRBV4-3, with D unresolved. The V end lost 5 bases, the J end lost 1 base, and 11 bases lay between the germline ends. CDR3 size: 15 residues. CDR1 and CDR2 from the germline V gene are LGHNA and YSLEER. As DNA, the CDR3 is TGCGCCAGCAGCTCGCGTCCGGGAACTAATGAAAAACTGTTTTTT. This codes for CASSSRPGTNEKLFF.

This clonotype was seen at least ten times. The chain recombines TRBV20-1 with TRBJ1-1, with 9 bases aligning to TRBD1. This CDR3 spans 13 amino acids. V shed 5 bases, J shed 4 bases, and the junction held 5 bases outside the gene matches. Germline-derived CDR1 and CDR2 are DFQATT and SNEGSKA (reference sequence). CDR3 sequence reads: CSAVRDRVTEAFF. The CDR3 DNA reads as TGCAGTGCTGTCCGGGACAGGGTCACTGAAGCTTTCTTT.

In its sample, this clonotype was seen a few times. CDR3: CSARDPWGGANVLTF. The CDR3 bases are TGCAGTGCTAGGGACCCCTGGGGCGGGGCCAACGTCCTGACTTTC. This chain links TRBV20-1 with TRBJ2-6; possibly TRBD1 for D (5 bases). This CDR3 spans 15 amino acids. Trimming removed 3 bases at V and 4 bases at J, with 13 bases between. Looked up from germline, CDR1 is DFQATT and CDR2 is SNEGSKA (reference sequence).

This clonotype was counted ten times or more. The chain joins TRBV12-3 or TRBV12-4 to TRBJ2-1; D uncertain. This CDR3 is 13 amino acids long. The V and J ends lost 3 bases and 15 bases respectively, with 18 bases between them. CDR3 amino acids: CASSFDSSTPPFF. Written as DNA, the CDR3 is TGTGCCAGCAGTTTTGACTCCTCGACCCCACCGTTCTTC.

The V gene is TRBV11-2, the J gene TRBJ2-7; 12 nucleotides agree with TRBD2. This CDR3 region has 15 residues. Germline V gene data show CDR1 as SGHAT and CDR2 as FQNNGV. J was trimmed by 1 base and V by 5 bases; bases with no gene match: 3. Here the CDR3 DNA reads TGTGCCAGCAGCCAACTAGCGGGAGGTTCCTACGAGCAGTACTTC. Translation gives CASSQLAGGSYEQYF.

This clonotype was counted ten times or more. The chain uses TRBV4-3 and TRBJ1-5, with TRBD1 matching 9 bases. V shed 3 bases, J shed 7 bases, and the junction held 13 bases outside the gene matches. CDR1 is LGHNA, CDR2 YSLEER, per germline. CDR3 size: 17 residues. The CDR3 reads CASSHRNRGPIQQPQHF. In DNA, the CDR3 is TGCGCCAGCAGCCATCGCAACAGGGGGCCGATTCAGCAGCCCCAGCATTTT.